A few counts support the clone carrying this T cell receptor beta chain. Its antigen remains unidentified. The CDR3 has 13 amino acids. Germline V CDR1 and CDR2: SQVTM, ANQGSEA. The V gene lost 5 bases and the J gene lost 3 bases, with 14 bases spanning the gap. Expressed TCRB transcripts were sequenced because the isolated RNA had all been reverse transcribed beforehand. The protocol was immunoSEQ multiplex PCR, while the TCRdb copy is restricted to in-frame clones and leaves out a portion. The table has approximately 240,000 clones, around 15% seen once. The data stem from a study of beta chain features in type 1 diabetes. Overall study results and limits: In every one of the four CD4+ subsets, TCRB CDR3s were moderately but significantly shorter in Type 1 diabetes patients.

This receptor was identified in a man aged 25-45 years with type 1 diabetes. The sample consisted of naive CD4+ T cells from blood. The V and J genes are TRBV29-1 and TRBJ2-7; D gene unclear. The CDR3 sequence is CSVSRRHNYEQYF. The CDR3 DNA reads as TGCAGCGTTTCCAGACGGCATAACTACGAGCAGTACTTC.